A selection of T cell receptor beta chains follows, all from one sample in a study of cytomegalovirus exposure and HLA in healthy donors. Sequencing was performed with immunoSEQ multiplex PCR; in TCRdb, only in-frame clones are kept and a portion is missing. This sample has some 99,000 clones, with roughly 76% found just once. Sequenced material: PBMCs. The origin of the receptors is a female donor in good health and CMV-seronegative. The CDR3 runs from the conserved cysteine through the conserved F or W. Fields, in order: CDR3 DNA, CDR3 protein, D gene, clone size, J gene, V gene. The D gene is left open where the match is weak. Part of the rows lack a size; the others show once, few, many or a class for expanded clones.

CDR3nt: TGTGCCAGTAGTTCCCTAGCGGGGGCCTACGAGCAGTACTTC; CDR3aa: CASSSLAGAYEQYF; d_gene: TRBD2; abundance: .; j_gene: TRBJ2-7; v_gene: TRBV19
CDR3nt: TGCGCCAGCAGCTCAGAGACAGGGTGGACTGAAGCTTTCTTT; CDR3aa: CASSSETGWTEAFF; d_gene: TRBD1; abundance: .; j_gene: TRBJ1-1; v_gene: TRBV5-1
CDR3nt: TGTGCCAGCACGAGGGACACAGACTATGGCTACACCTTC; CDR3aa: CASTRDTDYGYTF; d_gene: .; abundance: .; j_gene: TRBJ1-2; v_gene: TRBV2
CDR3nt: TGTGCCAGCAGCCGTCCGGGACAGGAGGGCCTGAACTCCTACGAGCAGTACTTC; CDR3aa: CASSRPGQEGLNSYEQYF; d_gene: TRBD1; abundance: .; j_gene: TRBJ2-7; v_gene: TRBV5-6
CDR3nt: TGTGCCAGCAATGGAGCCCTAGCGGGGCCCGAGCAGTACTTC; CDR3aa: CASNGALAGPEQYF; d_gene: TRBD2; abundance: .; j_gene: TRBJ2-7; v_gene: TRBV2
CDR3nt: TGCGCCAGCAGCTCGACAGGCGACTCTGGAAACACCATATATTTT; CDR3aa: CASSSTGDSGNTIYF; d_gene: .; abundance: .; j_gene: TRBJ1-3; v_gene: TRBV5-1
CDR3nt: TGTGCCAGCAGTGAATGGACAGGATCAAATTCACCCCTCCACTTT; CDR3aa: CASSEWTGSNSPLHF; d_gene: TRBD1; abundance: .; j_gene: TRBJ1-6; v_gene: TRBV25-1
CDR3nt: TGTGCCAGTAGTATAGTCCTAGCGATGAACACCGGGGAGCTGTTTTTT; CDR3aa: CASSIVLAMNTGELFF; d_gene: .; abundance: few; j_gene: TRBJ2-2; v_gene: TRBV19
CDR3nt: TGTGCCAGCAGTGCACCCGAGACTAGCGACAAAGAGACCCAGTACTTC; CDR3aa: CASSAPETSDKETQYF; d_gene: TRBD2; abundance: .; j_gene: TRBJ2-5; v_gene: TRBV25-1
CDR3nt: TGTGCCAGCAGTGAGGGGGGACAGGGGCAAGATGGCTACACCTTC; CDR3aa: CASSEGGQGQDGYTF; d_gene: TRBD1; abundance: .; j_gene: TRBJ1-2; v_gene: TRBV6-4
CDR3nt: TGTGCCAGCGGACCCCTAGCGGGAGGACCCCTCTCCTACGAGCAGTACTTC; CDR3aa: CASGPLAGGPLSYEQYF; d_gene: TRBD2; abundance: .; j_gene: TRBJ2-7; v_gene: TRBV25-1
CDR3nt: TGTGCCAGCAGCTTTACAGAGTCCTTTAATGAAAAACTGTTTTTT; CDR3aa: CASSFTESFNEKLFF; d_gene: .; abundance: .; j_gene: TRBJ1-4; v_gene: TRBV7-9
CDR3nt: TGTGCCAGCTCAGTACGTTACGCAGGGGAACAGGGCGCGGGCTACACCTTC; CDR3aa: CASSVRYAGEQGAGYTF; d_gene: .; abundance: .; j_gene: TRBJ1-2; v_gene: TRBV18
CDR3nt: TGCGCCAGCAGCCGAGGGGCACAGGGGTCCTACGAGCAGTACTTC; CDR3aa: CASSRGAQGSYEQYF; d_gene: TRBD1; abundance: few; j_gene: TRBJ2-7; v_gene: TRBV5-1
CDR3nt: TGTGCCTGGAGCTCACAGGGTTACGAGCAGTACTTC; CDR3aa: CAWSSQGYEQYF; d_gene: .; abundance: .; j_gene: TRBJ2-7; v_gene: TRBV30
CDR3nt: TGTGCCAGCAGCGTAGCTTTAAATAATTCACCCCTCCACTTT; CDR3aa: CASSVALNNSPLHF; d_gene: .; abundance: .; j_gene: TRBJ1-6; v_gene: TRBV9
CDR3nt: TGTGCCAGCAGTGAAGTTAGTCTAGGCGGGAGCTTTAGGGGAGAGCAGTTCTTC; CDR3aa: CASSEVSLGGSFRGEQFF; d_gene: TRBD2; abundance: .; j_gene: TRBJ2-1; v_gene: TRBV6-1
CDR3nt: TGTGCCAGCAGCGTGGTTCCTAAAGAGACCCAGTACTTC; CDR3aa: CASSVVPKETQYF; d_gene: .; abundance: .; j_gene: TRBJ2-5; v_gene: TRBV9
CDR3nt: TGTGCCAGCAGTGAAAGAGGCGGCACCCTCATGGAAGCTTTCTTT; CDR3aa: CASSERGGTLMEAFF; d_gene: .; abundance: .; j_gene: TRBJ1-1; v_gene: TRBV6-1
CDR3nt: TGTGCCAGCAGACTACCGCAGGGGAACACTGAAGCTTTCTTT; CDR3aa: CASRLPQGNTEAFF; d_gene: .; abundance: .; j_gene: TRBJ1-1; v_gene: TRBV7-9
CDR3nt: TGTGCCAGCAGCGTAGAGGAGGCTCCGGGTACTGGAAACACCATATATTTT; CDR3aa: CASSVEEAPGTGNTIYF; d_gene: .; abundance: .; j_gene: TRBJ1-3; v_gene: TRBV9
CDR3nt: TGTGCCAGCAGCTTGGCCGGAACAGGGGGGACTGAAGCTTTCTTT; CDR3aa: CASSLAGTGGTEAFF; d_gene: TRBD1; abundance: .; j_gene: TRBJ1-1; v_gene: TRBV5-4
CDR3nt: TGTGCCTGGAGGGACAGGGGGGGATATGGCTACACCTTC; CDR3aa: CAWRDRGGYGYTF; d_gene: TRBD1; abundance: few; j_gene: TRBJ1-2; v_gene: TRBV30
CDR3nt: TGCGCCAGCAGCTTGGCCGAGTTTTGGAATGAAAAACTGTTTTTT; CDR3aa: CASSLAEFWNEKLFF; d_gene: .; abundance: .; j_gene: TRBJ1-4; v_gene: TRBV5-1
CDR3nt: TGTGCCAGCAGCTCCTTTAGCGGGGATACAGATACGCAGTATTTT; CDR3aa: CASSSFSGDTDTQYF; d_gene: TRBD2; abundance: .; j_gene: TRBJ2-3; v_gene: TRBV11-3
CDR3nt: TGTGCCAGCAGTTTAGGGCTAGCGGGAACAACTAGCACAGATACGCAGTATTTT; CDR3aa: CASSLGLAGTTSTDTQYF; d_gene: TRBD2; abundance: .; j_gene: TRBJ2-3; v_gene: TRBV28
CDR3nt: TGTGCCAGCAGCGTAGACTGGATAGGGGCAAACATTCAGTACTTC; CDR3aa: CASSVDWIGANIQYF; d_gene: .; abundance: .; j_gene: TRBJ2-4; v_gene: TRBV9
CDR3nt: TGTGCCAGCACCCAGGCTACTAGCGGCACAGATACGCAGTATTTT; CDR3aa: CASTQATSGTDTQYF; d_gene: TRBD2; abundance: .; j_gene: TRBJ2-3; v_gene: TRBV6-6
CDR3nt: TGTGCCAGCAGCCCCTCGGGTTCGCGGGAGGGCCTCGGGGAGCTGTTTTTT; CDR3aa: CASSPSGSREGLGELFF; d_gene: TRBD2; abundance: few; j_gene: TRBJ2-2; v_gene: TRBV4-2
CDR3nt: TGTGCCAGCAGTGTAGGGGGACTAGCTGGAGAGCAGTACTTC; CDR3aa: CASSVGGLAGEQYF; d_gene: TRBD2; abundance: .; j_gene: TRBJ2-7; v_gene: TRBV6-1
CDR3nt: TGCGCCAGCAGCTTGGGACAGGATGGATACTACGAGCAGTACTTC; CDR3aa: CASSLGQDGYYEQYF; d_gene: .; abundance: .; j_gene: TRBJ2-7; v_gene: TRBV5-1
CDR3nt: TGTGCCTCTCTGGGGGGACTCCCGAAAAAGCAGTACTTC; CDR3aa: CASLGGLPKKQYF; d_gene: .; abundance: .; j_gene: TRBJ2-7; v_gene: TRBV5-3
CDR3nt: TGTGCCAGCAGCGCCCTACTAGCGGGAGGCCAAGAGACCCAGTACTTC; CDR3aa: CASSALLAGGQETQYF; d_gene: TRBD2; abundance: .; j_gene: TRBJ2-5; v_gene: TRBV27
CDR3nt: TGTGCCAGCAGACCCGGGACAGGGGAGGCTAGTGGCTACACCTTC; CDR3aa: CASRPGTGEASGYTF; d_gene: TRBD1; abundance: .; j_gene: TRBJ1-2; v_gene: TRBV6-5
CDR3nt: TGTGCCAGCAGCTTTACAGGGTTTGGCTACACCTTC; CDR3aa: CASSFTGFGYTF; d_gene: .; abundance: .; j_gene: TRBJ1-2; v_gene: TRBV7-9
CDR3nt: TGCGCCAGCAGCACTAGGGATACGCAGTATTTT; CDR3aa: CASSTRDTQYF; d_gene: .; abundance: .; j_gene: TRBJ2-3; v_gene: TRBV23-1
CDR3nt: TGCGCCAGCAGCTTGGAAGGCGGTTTCACTGAAGCTTTCTTT; CDR3aa: CASSLEGGFTEAFF; d_gene: .; abundance: .; j_gene: TRBJ1-1; v_gene: TRBV5-1
CDR3nt: TGTGCCAGCAGGCTAGGGGTTAGCTCCTACAATGAGCAGTTCTTC; CDR3aa: CASRLGVSSYNEQFF; d_gene: .; abundance: .; j_gene: TRBJ2-1; v_gene: TRBV27
CDR3nt: TGTGCCAGCAGCTTTGTACGTTCTCGACACCAGAACACTGAAGCTTTCTTT; CDR3aa: CASSFVRSRHQNTEAFF; d_gene: .; abundance: .; j_gene: TRBJ1-1; v_gene: TRBV7-8
CDR3nt: TGTGCCAGCAGTACAGGGGGGTCTGGAGAGACCCAGTACTTC; CDR3aa: CASSTGGSGETQYF; d_gene: TRBD1; abundance: .; j_gene: TRBJ2-5; v_gene: TRBV6-1
CDR3nt: TGTGCCAGCAAGGCGGGGTCCCTTGGCACAGATACGCAGTATTTT; CDR3aa: CASKAGSLGTDTQYF; d_gene: .; abundance: .; j_gene: TRBJ2-3; v_gene: TRBV2
CDR3nt: TGTGCCAGCAGCGGAGGGAGGGTGACCGGGGAGCTGTTTTTT; CDR3aa: CASSGGRVTGELFF; d_gene: TRBD2; abundance: .; j_gene: TRBJ2-2; v_gene: TRBV9